The rows below give T cell receptor beta chains drawn from one sample of a study of cytomegalovirus exposure and HLA in healthy donors. TCRdb's table, derived via immunoSEQ multiplex PCR, lists solely in-frame clones and lacks some. The repertoire holds about 280,000 clones, roughly 90% seen once, with around 0.9% in the top ten. The sample taken for sequencing was PBMCs. These receptors all stem from a woman between 18 and 30 years old in good health and CMV-seronegative. Both conserved end residues are part of each CDR3. Fields, in order: CDR3 length, J gene, V gene, CDR3 protein.

CDR3 length: 20; J gene: TRBJ1-4; V gene: TRBV15; CDR3 protein: CATSRGWIVAGGAEREKLFF
CDR3 length: 14; J gene: TRBJ2-2; V gene: TRBV7-3; CDR3 protein: CASSLLAGRGELFF
CDR3 length: 14; J gene: TRBJ1-2; V gene: TRBV28; CDR3 protein: CASSVANSNYGYTF
CDR3 length: 16; J gene: TRBJ2-1; V gene: TRBV6-1; CDR3 protein: CASSEFAKTDYNEQFF
CDR3 length: 13; J gene: TRBJ2-1; V gene: TRBV14; CDR3 protein: CASSQISPSPQFF
CDR3 length: 14; J gene: TRBJ1-2; V gene: TRBV27; CDR3 protein: CASSLFPQGYGYTF
CDR3 length: 15; J gene: TRBJ2-7; V gene: TRBV6-6; CDR3 protein: CASSYSGLAAYEQYF
CDR3 length: 13; J gene: TRBJ1-1; V gene: TRBV4-1; CDR3 protein: CASSQTGDTEAFF
CDR3 length: 16; J gene: TRBJ1-3; V gene: TRBV4-1; CDR3 protein: CASSAGQAHAGNTIYF
CDR3 length: 11; J gene: TRBJ1-2; V gene: TRBV30; CDR3 protein: CAWGGTYGYTF